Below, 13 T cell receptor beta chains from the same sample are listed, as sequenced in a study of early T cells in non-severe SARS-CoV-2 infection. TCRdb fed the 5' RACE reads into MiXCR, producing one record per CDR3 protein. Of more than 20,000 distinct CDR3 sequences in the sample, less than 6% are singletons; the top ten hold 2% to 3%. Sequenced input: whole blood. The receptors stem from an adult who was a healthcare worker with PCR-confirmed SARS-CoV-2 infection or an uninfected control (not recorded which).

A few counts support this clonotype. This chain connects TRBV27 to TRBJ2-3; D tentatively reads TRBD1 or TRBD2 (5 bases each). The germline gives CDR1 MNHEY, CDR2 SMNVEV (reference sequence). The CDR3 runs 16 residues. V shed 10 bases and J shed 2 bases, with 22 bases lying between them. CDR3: CATRSGLGDPTDTQYF. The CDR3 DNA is TGTGCCACCCGTTCGGGGTTGGGGGACCCCACAGATACGCAGTATTTT.

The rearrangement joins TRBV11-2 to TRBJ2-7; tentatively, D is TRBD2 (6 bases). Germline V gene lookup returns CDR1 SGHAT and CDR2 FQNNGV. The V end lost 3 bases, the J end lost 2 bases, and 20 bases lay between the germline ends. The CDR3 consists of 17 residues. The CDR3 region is CASSFLFRGGVPYEQYF. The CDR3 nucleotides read TGTGCCAGCAGCTTTCTTTTTAGAGGAGGGGTTCCCTACGAGCAGTACTTC.

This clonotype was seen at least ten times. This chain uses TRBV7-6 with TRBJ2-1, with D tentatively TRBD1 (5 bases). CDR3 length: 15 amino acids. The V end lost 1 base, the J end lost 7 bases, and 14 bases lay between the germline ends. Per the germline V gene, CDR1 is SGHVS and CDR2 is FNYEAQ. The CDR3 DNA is TGTGCCAGCAGCTTAGGGGGCGTAGGACGGAATGAGCAGTTCTTC. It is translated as CASSLGGVGRNEQFF.

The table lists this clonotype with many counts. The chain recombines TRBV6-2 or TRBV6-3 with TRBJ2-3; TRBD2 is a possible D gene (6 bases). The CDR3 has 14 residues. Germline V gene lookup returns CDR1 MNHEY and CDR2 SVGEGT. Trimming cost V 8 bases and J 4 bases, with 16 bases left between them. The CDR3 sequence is CASHRSGVADTQYF. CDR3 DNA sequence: TGTGCCAGCCACCGGTCGGGGGTAGCAGATACGCAGTATTTT.

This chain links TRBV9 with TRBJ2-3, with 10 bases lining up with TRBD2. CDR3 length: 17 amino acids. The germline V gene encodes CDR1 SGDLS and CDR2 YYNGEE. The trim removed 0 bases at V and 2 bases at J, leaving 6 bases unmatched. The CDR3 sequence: CASSVGLAGEYTDTQYF. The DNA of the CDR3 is TGTGCCAGCAGCGTAGGTCTAGCGGGAGAGTACACAGATACGCAGTATTTT.

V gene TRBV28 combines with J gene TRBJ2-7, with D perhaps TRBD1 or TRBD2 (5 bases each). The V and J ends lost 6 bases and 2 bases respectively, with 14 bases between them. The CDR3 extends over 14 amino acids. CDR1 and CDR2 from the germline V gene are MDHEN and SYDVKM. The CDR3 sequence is CASRSGTVAYEQYF. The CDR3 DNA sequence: TGTGCCAGCAGATCCGGGACGGTGGCCTACGAGCAGTACTTC. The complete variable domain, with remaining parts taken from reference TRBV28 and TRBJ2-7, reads DVKVTQSSRYLVKRTGEKVFLECVQDMDHENMFWYRQDPGLGLRLIYFSYDVKMKEKGDIPEGYSVSREKKERFSLILESASTNQTSMYLCASRSGTVAYEQYFGPGTRLTVT.

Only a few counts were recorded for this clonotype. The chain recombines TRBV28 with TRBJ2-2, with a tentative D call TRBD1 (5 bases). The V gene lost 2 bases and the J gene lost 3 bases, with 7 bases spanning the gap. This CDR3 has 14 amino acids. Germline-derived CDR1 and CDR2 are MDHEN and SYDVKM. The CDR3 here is CASSLGRDTGELFF. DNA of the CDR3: TGTGCCAGCAGTTTAGGCAGGGACACCGGGGAGCTGTTTTTT.

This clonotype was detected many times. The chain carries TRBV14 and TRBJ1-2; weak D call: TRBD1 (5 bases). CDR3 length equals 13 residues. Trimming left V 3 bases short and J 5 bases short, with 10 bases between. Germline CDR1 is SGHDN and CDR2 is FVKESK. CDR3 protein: CASSHEGPYGYTF. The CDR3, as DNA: TGTGCCAGCAGCCACGAGGGGCCGTATGGCTACACCTTC.

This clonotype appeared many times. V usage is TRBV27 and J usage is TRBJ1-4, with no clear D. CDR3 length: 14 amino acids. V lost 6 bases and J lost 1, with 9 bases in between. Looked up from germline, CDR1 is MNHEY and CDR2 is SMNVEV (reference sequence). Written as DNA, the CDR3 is TGTGCCAGCAGCCACGGTGAAACTAATGAAAAACTGTTTTTT. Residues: CASSHGETNEKLFF.

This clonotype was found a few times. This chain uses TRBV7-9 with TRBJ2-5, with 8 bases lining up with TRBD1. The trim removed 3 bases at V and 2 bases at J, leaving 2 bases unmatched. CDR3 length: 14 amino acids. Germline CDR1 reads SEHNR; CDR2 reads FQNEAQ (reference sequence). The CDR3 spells CASSFNRGQETQYF. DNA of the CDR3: TGTGCCAGCAGCTTCAACAGGGGGCAAGAGACCCAGTACTTC.

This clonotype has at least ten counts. The CDR3 coding sequence is TGTGCCAGCAGCTTCCCCCGAGGAGGTGAGCAGTTCTTC. It yields the protein CASSFPRGGEQFF. The chain couples TRBV11-2 to TRBJ2-1; weak D call: TRBD2 (5 bases). This CDR3 is 13 amino acids long. Trimming pared 3 bases from V and 9 bases from J, leaving 12 bases between. Germline loops: CDR1 SGHAT, CDR2 FQNNGV.

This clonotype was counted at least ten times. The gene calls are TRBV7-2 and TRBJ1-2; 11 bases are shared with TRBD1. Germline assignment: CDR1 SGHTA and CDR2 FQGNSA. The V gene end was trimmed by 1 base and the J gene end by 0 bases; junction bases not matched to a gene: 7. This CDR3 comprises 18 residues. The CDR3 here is CASSLVGTGGSTNYGYTF. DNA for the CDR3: TGTGCCAGCAGCTTAGTAGGGACAGGGGGATCAACTAACTATGGCTACACCTTC.

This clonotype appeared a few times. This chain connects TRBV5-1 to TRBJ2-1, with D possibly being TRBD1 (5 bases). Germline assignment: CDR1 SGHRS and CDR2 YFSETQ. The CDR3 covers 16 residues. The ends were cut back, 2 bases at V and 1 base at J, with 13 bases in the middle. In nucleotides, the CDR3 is TGCGCCAGCAGCTTTGGCGTTGACAGTTCCTACAATGAGCAGTTCTTC. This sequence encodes CASSFGVDSSYNEQFF.